This is a list of T cell receptor beta chains from one sample in a study of response to subunit inactivated influenza vaccine. TCRdb re-called the RT-PCR reads through MiXCR, storing one row per CDR3 protein. The profile covers under 550,000 distinct CDR3 sequences, with 6% to 9% appearing a single time and roughly 13% taken by the ten largest. The sample consisted of PBMCs from blood, taken roughly 24 months after vaccination. These receptors all stem from a man between 50 and 70 years old who received an inactivated influenza vaccine. CDR3s include the opening cysteine and the closing phenylalanine or tryptophan. D genes are given only for firm matches. Clone size appears in some rows only: once, few, many, or a class for an expanded clone.

>TRBD1|TRBJ1-4|TRBV5-1|NA|13
CASSLQGNEKLFF
TGCGCCAGCAGCTTACAGGGGAATGAAAAACTGTTTTTT
>TRBD1|TRBJ2-3|TRBV5-1|many|15
CASSLGQGMTDTQYF
TGCGCCAGCAGCTTGGGACAGGGGATGACAGATACGCAGTATTTT
>NA|TRBJ2-7|TRBV5-1|NA|15
CASRWVGKGSYEQYF
TGCGCCAGCCGGTGGGTAGGCAAAGGATCCTACGAGCAGTACTTC
>TRBD1|TRBJ2-1|TRBV6-2/TRBV6-3|NA|15
CASSWDRDRGHEQFF
TGTGCCAGCAGTTGGGATCGAGACAGGGGTCATGAGCAGTTCTTC
>TRBD2|TRBJ2-1|TRBV4-3|many|16
CASSQRTSGRLDEQFF
TGCGCCAGCAGCCAACGGACTAGCGGGAGATTAGATGAGCAGTTCTTC
>TRBD1|TRBJ2-3|TRBV4-3|NA|14
CASSRRQGADTQYF
TGCGCCAGCAGCCGCCGACAGGGCGCAGATACGCAGTATTTT
>TRBD1|TRBJ1-5|TRBV15|NA|13
CATSDRAWQPQHF
TGTGCCACCTCGGACAGGGCTTGGCAGCCCCAGCATTTT
>NA|TRBJ2-3|TRBV20-1|NA|11
CSARTLDTQYF
TGCAGTGCTAGAACCCTCGATACGCAGTATTTT
>NA|TRBJ2-7|TRBV7-2|NA|15
CASSLARGWGYEQYF
TGTGCCAGCAGCTTAGCGAGGGGCTGGGGTTACGAGCAGTACTTC
>TRBD2|TRBJ2-7|TRBV20-1|NA|14
CSVPLAGDSYEQYF
TGCAGTGTTCCACTAGCGGGAGATTCCTACGAGCAGTACTTC
>NA|TRBJ1-5|TRBV20-1|NA|13
CSASAGGGQPQHF
TGCAGTGCTAGTGCCGGGGGTGGTCAGCCCCAGCATTTT
>TRBD2|TRBJ2-1|TRBV7-9|NA|14
CASSLRLAENEQFF
TGTGCCAGCAGCTTAAGGCTAGCGGAAAATGAGCAGTTCTTC
>NA|TRBJ2-3|TRBV18|many|15
CASSPPGYPADTQYF
TGTGCCAGCTCACCACCAGGGTACCCGGCAGATACGCAGTATTTT
>NA|TRBJ2-2|TRBV20-1|few|13
CSARNRNTGELFF
TGCAGTGCTAGAAACAGGAACACCGGGGAGCTGTTTTTT
>NA|TRBJ2-5|TRBV5-1|many|13
CASSLGNRETQYF
TGCGCCAGCAGCTTGGGGAACAGGGAGACCCAGTACTTC
>TRBD1|TRBJ2-7|TRBV7-6|many|14
CASSPTDRGHEQYF
TGTGCCAGCAGCCCTACGGACAGGGGACACGAGCAGTACTTC
>NA|TRBJ2-7|TRBV7-9|many|15
CASSLGGVGTYEQYF
TGTGCCAGCAGCTTAGGCGGGGTTGGCACCTACGAGCAGTACTTC
>NA|TRBJ1-1|TRBV20-1|few|12
CSPREDNTEAFF
TGCAGTCCCAGGGAGGATAACACTGAAGCTTTCTTT
>NA|TRBJ1-1|TRBV20-1|many|12
CSALLGLAEAFF
TGCAGTGCTCTACTGGGACTTGCTGAAGCTTTCTTT
>TRBD1|TRBJ1-1|TRBV7-9|few|11
CASTPGGEAFF
TGTGCCAGCACCCCAGGGGGAGAAGCTTTCTTT
>TRBD1|TRBJ2-7|TRBV12-3/TRBV12-4|NA|13
CASRWTGGNEQYF
TGTGCCAGCAGGTGGACAGGGGGGAATGAGCAGTACTTC
>TRBD1|TRBJ2-5|TRBV20-1|NA|14
CSAFGPGQGKTQYF
TGCAGTGCCTTCGGACCGGGACAGGGGAAGACCCAGTACTTC